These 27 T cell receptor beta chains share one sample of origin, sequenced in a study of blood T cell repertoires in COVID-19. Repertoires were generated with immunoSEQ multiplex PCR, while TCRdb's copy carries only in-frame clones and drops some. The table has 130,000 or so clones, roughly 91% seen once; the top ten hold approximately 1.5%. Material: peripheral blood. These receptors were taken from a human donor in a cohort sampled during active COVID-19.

The CDR3 DNA sequence: TGTGCCAGCAGCTTAGGGGGGACACTCAATGAGCAGTTCTTC. Translated, it gives CASSLGGTLNEQFF. The V and J genes are TRBV11-2 and TRBJ2-1; TRBD1 is a possible D gene (6 bases). The CDR3 is 14 residues long. Trimming pared 1 base from V and 6 bases from J, leaving 10 bases between. Germline loops: CDR1 SGHAT, CDR2 FQNNGV.

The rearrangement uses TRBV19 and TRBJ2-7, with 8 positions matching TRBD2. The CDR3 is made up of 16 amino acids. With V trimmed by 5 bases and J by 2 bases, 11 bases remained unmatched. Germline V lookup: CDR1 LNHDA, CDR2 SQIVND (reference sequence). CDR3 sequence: CASSLARTSGPYEQYF. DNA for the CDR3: TGTGCCAGTAGTCTTGCCCGCACTAGCGGACCCTACGAGCAGTACTTC.

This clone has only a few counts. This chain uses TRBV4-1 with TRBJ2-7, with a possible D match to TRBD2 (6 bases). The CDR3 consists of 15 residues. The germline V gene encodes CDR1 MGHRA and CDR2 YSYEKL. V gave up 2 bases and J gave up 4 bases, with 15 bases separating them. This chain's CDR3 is CASSQPTRGRYEQYF. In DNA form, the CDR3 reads TGCGCCAGCAGCCAACCGACCCGGGGGAGGTACGAGCAGTACTTC.

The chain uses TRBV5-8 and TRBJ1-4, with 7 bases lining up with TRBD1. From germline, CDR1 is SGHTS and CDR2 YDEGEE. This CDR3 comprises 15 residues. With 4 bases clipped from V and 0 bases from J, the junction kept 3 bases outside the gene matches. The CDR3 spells CASSRGQSTNEKLFF. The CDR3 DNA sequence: TGTGCCAGCAGCCGGGGACAGTCAACTAATGAAAAACTGTTTTTT.

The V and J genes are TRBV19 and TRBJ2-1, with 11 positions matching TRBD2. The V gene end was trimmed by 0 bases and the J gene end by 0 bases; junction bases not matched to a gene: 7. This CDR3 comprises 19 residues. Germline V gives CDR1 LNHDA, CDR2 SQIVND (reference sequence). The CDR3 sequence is CASSIDDIAGGPSYNEQFF. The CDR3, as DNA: TGTGCCAGTAGTATAGATGATATAGCGGGGGGGCCCTCCTACAATGAGCAGTTCTTC.

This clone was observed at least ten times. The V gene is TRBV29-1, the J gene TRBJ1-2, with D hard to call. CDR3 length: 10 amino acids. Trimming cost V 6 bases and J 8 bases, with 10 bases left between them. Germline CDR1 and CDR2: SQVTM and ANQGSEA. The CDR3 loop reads CSVHTGGYTF. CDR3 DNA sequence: TGCAGCGTGCATACGGGGGGCTACACCTTC.

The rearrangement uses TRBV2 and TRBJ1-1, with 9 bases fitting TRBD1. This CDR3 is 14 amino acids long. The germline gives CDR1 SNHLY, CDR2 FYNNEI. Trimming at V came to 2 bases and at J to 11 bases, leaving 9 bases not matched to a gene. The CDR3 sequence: CASSENRRTGDAFF. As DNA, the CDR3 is TGTGCCAGCAGTGAAAATCGTAGGACAGGGGATGCTTTCTTT.

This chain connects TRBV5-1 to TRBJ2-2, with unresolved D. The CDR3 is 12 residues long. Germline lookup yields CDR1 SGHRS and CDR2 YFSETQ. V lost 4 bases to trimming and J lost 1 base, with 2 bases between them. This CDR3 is CASSLNTGELFF. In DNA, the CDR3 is TGCGCCAGCAGCCTGAACACCGGGGAGCTGTTTTTT.

CDR3 sequence: CSASPSRDQPQHF. The DNA of the CDR3 is TGCAGTGCTAGTCCGTCCCGAGATCAGCCCCAGCATTTT. The genes are TRBV20-1 and TRBJ1-5; D is undetermined. V shed 3 bases and J shed 5 bases, with 11 bases lying between them. CDR1 and CDR2 (germline): DFQATT, SNEGSKA (reference sequence). The CDR3 runs to 13 residues.

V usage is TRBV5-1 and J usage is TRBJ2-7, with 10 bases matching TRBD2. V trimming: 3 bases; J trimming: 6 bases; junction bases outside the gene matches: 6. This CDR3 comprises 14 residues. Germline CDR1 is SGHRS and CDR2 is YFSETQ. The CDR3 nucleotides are TGCGCCAGCAGCTCTAGCGGGAGTATGTTCGAGCAGTACTTC. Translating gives CASSSSGSMFEQYF.

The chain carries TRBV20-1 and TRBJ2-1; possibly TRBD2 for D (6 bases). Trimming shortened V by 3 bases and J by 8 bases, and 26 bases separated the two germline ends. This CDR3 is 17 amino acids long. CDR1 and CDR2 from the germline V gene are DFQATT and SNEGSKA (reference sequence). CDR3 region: CSASSWERAGRGHEQFF. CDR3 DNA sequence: TGCAGTGCTAGTTCCTGGGAGAGGGCGGGACGAGGCCATGAGCAGTTCTTC.

CDR3 nucleotide sequence: TGTGCCAGTAGTATCAGGGGGGGCAATCAGCCCCAGCATTTT. Protein sequence: CASSIRGGNQPQHF. The chain combines TRBV19 with TRBJ1-5, with TRBD1 matching over 7 bases. Per germline, CDR1 LNHDA and CDR2 SQIVND (reference sequence). This CDR3 has 14 amino acids. V was pared by 3 bases and J by 2 bases, with 1 base of the junction left unmatched.

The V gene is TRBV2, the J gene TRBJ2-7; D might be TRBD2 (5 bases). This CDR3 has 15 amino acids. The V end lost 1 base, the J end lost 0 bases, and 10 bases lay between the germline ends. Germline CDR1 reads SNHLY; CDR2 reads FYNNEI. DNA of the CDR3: TGTGCCAGCAGTGAAGGACTATTAACCTCCTACGAGCAGTACTTC. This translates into CASSEGLLTSYEQYF.

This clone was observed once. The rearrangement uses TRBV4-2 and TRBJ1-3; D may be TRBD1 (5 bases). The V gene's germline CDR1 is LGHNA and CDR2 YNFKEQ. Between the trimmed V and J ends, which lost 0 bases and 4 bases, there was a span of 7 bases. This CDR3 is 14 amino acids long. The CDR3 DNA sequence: TGTGCCAGCAGCCAAGACAGGGTCGGAAACACCATATATTTT. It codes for CASSQDRVGNTIYF.

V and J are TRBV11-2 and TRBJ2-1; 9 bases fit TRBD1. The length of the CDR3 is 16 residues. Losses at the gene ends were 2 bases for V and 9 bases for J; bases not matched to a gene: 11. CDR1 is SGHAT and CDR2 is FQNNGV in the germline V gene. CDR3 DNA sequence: TGTGCCAGCAGCTTACGTTACGGACAGGGGCTCGGTGAGCAGTTCTTC. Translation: CASSLRYGQGLGEQFF.

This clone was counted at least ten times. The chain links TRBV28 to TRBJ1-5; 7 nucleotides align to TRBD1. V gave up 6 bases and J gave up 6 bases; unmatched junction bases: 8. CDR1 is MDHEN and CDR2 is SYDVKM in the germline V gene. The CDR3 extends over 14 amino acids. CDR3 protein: CASSLTGYIQPQHF. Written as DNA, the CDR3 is TGTGCCAGCAGCCTGACAGGGTATATTCAGCCCCAGCATTTT.

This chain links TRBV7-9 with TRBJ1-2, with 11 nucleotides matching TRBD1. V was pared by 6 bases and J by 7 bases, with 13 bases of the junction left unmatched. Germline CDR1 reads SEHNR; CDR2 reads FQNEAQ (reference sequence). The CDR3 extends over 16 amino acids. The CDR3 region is CASSSTDGQGAFGYTF. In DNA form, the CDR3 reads TGTGCCAGCAGTTCTACCGATGGACAGGGGGCGTTTGGCTACACCTTC.

The CDR3: CASSLFKHKNIQYF. CDR3 bases: TGTGCCAGCAGTTTATTCAAGCACAAAAACATTCAGTACTTC. The chain combines TRBV28 with TRBJ2-4; D gene unclear. Germline loops: CDR1 MDHEN, CDR2 SYDVKM. Trimming left V 1 base short and J 3 bases short, with 7 bases between. The CDR3 contains 14 residues. Looking up the rest from reference TRBV28 and TRBJ2-4 gives the full variable domain: DVKVTQSSRYLVKRTGEKVFLECVQDMDHENMFWYRQDPGLGLRLIYFSYDVKMKEKGDIPEGYSVSREKKERFSLILESASTNQTSMYLCASSLFKHKNIQYFGAGTRLSVL.

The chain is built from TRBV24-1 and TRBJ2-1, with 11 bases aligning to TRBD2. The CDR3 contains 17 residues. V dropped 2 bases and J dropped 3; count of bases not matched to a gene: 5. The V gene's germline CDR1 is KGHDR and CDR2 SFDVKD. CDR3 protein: CATSDSLAGGVYNEQFF. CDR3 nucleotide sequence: TGTGCCACCAGTGATTCCTTAGCGGGAGGGGTCTACAATGAGCAGTTCTTC.

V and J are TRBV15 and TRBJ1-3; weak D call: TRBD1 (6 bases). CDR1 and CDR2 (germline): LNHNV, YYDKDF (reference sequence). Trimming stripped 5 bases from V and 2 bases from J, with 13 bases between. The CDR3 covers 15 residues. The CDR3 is CATSLDRSPGNTIYF. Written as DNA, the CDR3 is TGTGCCACCAGCCTAGACAGGTCCCCTGGAAACACCATATATTTT.

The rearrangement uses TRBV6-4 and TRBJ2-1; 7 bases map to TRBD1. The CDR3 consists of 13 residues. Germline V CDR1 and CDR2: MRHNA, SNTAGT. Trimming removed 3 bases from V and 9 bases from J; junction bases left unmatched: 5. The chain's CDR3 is CASSETRTGEQFF. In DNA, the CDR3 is TGTGCCAGCAGTGAGACTCGGACAGGTGAGCAGTTCTTC.

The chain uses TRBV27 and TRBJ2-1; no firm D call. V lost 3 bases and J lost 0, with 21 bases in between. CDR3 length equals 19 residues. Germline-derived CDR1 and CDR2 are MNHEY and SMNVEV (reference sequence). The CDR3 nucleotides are TGTGCCAGCAGTTTTACGTTAGCCCTTTTAGTAGGCTCCTACAATGAGCAGTTCTTC. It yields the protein CASSFTLALLVGSYNEQFF.

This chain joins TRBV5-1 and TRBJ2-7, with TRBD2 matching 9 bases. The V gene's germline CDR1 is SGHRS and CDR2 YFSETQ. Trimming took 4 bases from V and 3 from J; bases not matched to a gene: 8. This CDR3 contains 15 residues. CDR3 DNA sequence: TGCGCCAGCAGCCCCTCGGGGCGGGGGGGCTACGAGCAGTACTTC. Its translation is CASSPSGRGGYEQYF.

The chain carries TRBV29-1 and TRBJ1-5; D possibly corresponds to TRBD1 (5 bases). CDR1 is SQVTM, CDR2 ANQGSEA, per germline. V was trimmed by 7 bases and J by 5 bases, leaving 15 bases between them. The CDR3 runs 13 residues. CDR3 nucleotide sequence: TGCAGCGCCCGGGTGGGAGGGGATCAGCCCCAGCATTTT. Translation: CSARVGGDQPQHF. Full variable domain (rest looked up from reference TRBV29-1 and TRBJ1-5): SAVISQKPSRDICQRGTSLTIQCQVDSQVTMMFWYRQQPGQSLTLIATANQGSEATYESGFVIDKFPISRPNLTFSTLTVSNMSPEDSSIYLCSARVGGDQPQHFGDGTRLSIL.

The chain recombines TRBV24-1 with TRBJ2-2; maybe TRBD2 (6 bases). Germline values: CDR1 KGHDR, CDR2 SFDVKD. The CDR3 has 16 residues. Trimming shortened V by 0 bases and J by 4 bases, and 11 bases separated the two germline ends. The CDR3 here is CATSDLKAGSTGELFF. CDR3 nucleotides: TGTGCCACCAGTGATTTGAAGGCGGGAAGCACCGGGGAGCTGTTTTTT.

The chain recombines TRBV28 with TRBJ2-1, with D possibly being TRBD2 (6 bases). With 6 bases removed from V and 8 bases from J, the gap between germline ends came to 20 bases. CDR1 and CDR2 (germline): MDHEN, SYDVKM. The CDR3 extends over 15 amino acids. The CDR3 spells CASRRIRRAGDEQFF. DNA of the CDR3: TGTGCCAGCAGAAGGATTCGGAGGGCCGGTGATGAGCAGTTCTTC.

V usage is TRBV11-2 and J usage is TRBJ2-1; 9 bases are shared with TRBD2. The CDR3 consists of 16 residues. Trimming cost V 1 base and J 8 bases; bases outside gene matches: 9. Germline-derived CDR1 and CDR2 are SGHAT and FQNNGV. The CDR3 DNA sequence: TGTGCCAGCAGCTTAGTGCGGGGGGGACCGGTATATGAGCAGTTCTTC. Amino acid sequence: CASSLVRGGPVYEQFF.